The subject of this entry is one T cell receptor (beta chain). The antigen is unknown. The data were taken from a study of cytomegalovirus exposure and HLA in healthy donors. Study-level results: Presence/absence analyses treated sequencing depth as roughly uniform across donors. In most subjects, TCR beta sequences reportedly gave accurate predictions of HLA-A and HLA-B alleles. TCR sequences were mostly rare, though some public TCRs occurred in many donors.

The PCR had 60 Vbeta and 13 Jbeta primers. In the original workflow: A later analysis counted 70 million to 85 million unique TCR beta chains, about 10 million shared. Produced via immunoSEQ multiplex PCR; TCRdb's table is partial and in-frame only. V, J and clone size are taken as reported in that table, and D and trimming were inferred from the DNA itself. Its listing shows roughly 60,000 clones. Germline assignment: CDR1 MDHEN and CDR2 SYDVKM. V gave up 4 bases and J gave up 7 bases; unmatched junction bases: 12. This CDR3 region has 15 residues. The TCR originated in a male donor in good health and CMV-seronegative. Source material: PBMCs. V is TRBV28 and J is TRBJ2-7; 8 bases are a match to TRBD1. CDR3 coding DNA: TGTGCCAGCAGTTCACCCCCAGGGGGCGCGTGGGAGCAGTACTTC. This translates into CASSSPPGGAWEQYF.